These 4 T cell receptor beta chains were sequenced from one sample in a study of T cell responses to AZD1222 COVID-19 vaccine. Generated by immunoSEQ multiplex PCR, the TCRdb table keeps only in-frame clones and is missing some. Among about 150,000 clones listed, roughly 90% were seen once. The material was peripheral blood, obtained on day 0 of AZD1222 vaccination. These receptors were collected from an adult in good health.

V is TRBV4-3 and J is TRBJ1-1; TRBD1 aligns across 7 bases. Germline V gene data show CDR1 as LGHNA and CDR2 as YSLEER. This CDR3 contains 14 residues. V was pared by 8 bases and J by 0 bases, with 6 bases of the junction left unmatched. This CDR3 reads CASSRGGVNTEAFF. CDR3 sequence (DNA): TGCGCCAGCTCCAGGGGGGGAGTGAACACTGAAGCTTTCTTT.

The chain has TRBV7-6 and TRBJ1-5, with a tentative D call TRBD1 (5 bases). In germline, CDR1 is SGHVS, CDR2 FNYEAQ. The CDR3 spans 13 residues. With 0 bases removed from V and 5 bases from J, the gap between germline ends came to 5 bases. The CDR3: CASSLAGDQPQHF. CDR3 bases: TGTGCCAGCAGCTTAGCGGGGGATCAGCCCCAGCATTTT.

The V call is TRBV5-1, the J call TRBJ1-1; D not resolved. Germline V gene sequence: CDR1 SGHRS, CDR2 YFSETQ. V was trimmed by 0 bases and J by 1 base, leaving 4 bases between them. This CDR3 contains 13 residues. This CDR3 reads CASSLESNTEAFF. DNA for the CDR3: TGCGCCAGCAGCTTGGAATCGAACACTGAAGCTTTCTTT.

The chain recombines TRBV5-1 with TRBJ2-5; 7 nucleotides align to TRBD1. This CDR3 region has 15 residues. Germline V gene sequence: CDR1 SGHRS, CDR2 YFSETQ. The trim removed 1 base at V and 0 bases at J, leaving 3 bases unmatched. The CDR3 loop is CASSLFGTDQETQYF. Written as DNA, the CDR3 is TGCGCCAGCAGCTTGTTCGGGACAGACCAAGAGACCCAGTACTTC.